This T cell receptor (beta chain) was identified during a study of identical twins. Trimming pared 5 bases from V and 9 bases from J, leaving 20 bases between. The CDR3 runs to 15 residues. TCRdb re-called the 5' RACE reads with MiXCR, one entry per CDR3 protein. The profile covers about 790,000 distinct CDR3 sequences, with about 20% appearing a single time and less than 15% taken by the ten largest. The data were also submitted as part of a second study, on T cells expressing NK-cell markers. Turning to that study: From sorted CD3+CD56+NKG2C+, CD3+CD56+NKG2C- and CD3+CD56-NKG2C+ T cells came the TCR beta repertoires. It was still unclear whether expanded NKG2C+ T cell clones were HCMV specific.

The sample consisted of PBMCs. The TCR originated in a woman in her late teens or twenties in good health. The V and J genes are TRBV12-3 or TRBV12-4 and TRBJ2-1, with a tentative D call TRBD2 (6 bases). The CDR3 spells CASSLEARGLGEQFF. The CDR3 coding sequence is TGTGCCAGCAGTCTAGAGGCGCGGGGTTTGGGTGAGCAGTTCTTC.